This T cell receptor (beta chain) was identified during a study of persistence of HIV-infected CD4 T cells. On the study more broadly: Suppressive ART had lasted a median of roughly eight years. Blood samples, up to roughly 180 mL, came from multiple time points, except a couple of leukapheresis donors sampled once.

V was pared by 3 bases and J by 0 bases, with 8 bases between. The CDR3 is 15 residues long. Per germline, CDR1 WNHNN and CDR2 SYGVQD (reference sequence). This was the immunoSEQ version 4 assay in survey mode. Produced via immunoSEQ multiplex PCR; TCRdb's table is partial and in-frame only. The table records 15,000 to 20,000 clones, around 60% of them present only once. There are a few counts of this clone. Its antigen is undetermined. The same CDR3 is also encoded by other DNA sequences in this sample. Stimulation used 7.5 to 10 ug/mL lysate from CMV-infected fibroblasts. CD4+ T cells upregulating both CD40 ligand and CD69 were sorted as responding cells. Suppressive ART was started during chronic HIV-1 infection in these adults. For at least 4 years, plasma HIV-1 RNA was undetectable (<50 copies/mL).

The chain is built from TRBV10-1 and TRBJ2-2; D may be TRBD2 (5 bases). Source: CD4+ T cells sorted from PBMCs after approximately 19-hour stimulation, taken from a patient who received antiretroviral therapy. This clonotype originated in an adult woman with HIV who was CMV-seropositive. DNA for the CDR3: TGCGCCAGCAGTGAAGGGAGTCCGAACACCGGGGAGCTGTTTTTT. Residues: CASSEGSPNTGELFF.